These T cell receptor beta chains were read from a single sample in a study of blood T cells in healthy people across ages. TCRdb called the 5' RACE reads again in MiXCR, with one record for every CDR3 protein. The sample has hundreds of thousands of distinct CDR3 sequences; approximately 44% are singletons. The sample comprised blood. The receptor set was obtained from a man in his sixties in good health. Both conserved end residues are part of each CDR3. Each record gives: clone size, J gene, V gene, D gene, CDR3 protein, CDR3 DNA. D genes are given only for firm matches. Not every row has a clone size; where given, it reads once, few, many or a size class.

NA,TRBJ2-3,TRBV5-1,NA,CASSADPGRTDTQYF,TGCGCCAGCAGCGCCGACCCCGGCCGCACAGATACGCAGTATTTT
NA,TRBJ1-6,TRBV4-3,NA,CASSQDFQGPFGSPLHF,TGCGCCAGCAGCCAAGATTTTCAGGGGCCGTTTGGGTCACCCCTCCACTTT
NA,TRBJ1-2,TRBV11-2,TRBD1,CASSSAAGTGRIGYTF,TGTGCCAGCAGTTCCGCTGCCGGGACAGGCCGAATTGGCTACACCTTC
NA,TRBJ1-5,TRBV6-1,TRBD1,CASSATGISNQPQHF,TGTGCCAGCAGTGCGACAGGGATTAGCAATCAGCCCCAGCATTTT
few,TRBJ2-1,TRBV4-3,TRBD2,CASSPTGRGVYNEQFF,TGCGCCAGCAGCCCAACCGGGAGGGGTGTCTACAATGAGCAGTTCTTC
NA,TRBJ1-5,TRBV6-2/TRBV6-3,TRBD1,CASGTSGGLNQPQHF,TGTGCCAGTGGTACGTCAGGGGGCCTCAATCAGCCCCAGCATTTT
NA,TRBJ2-5,TRBV6-5,TRBD1,CASTTGTEETQYF,TGTGCCAGCACCACCGGGACAGAAGAGACCCAGTACTTC
NA,TRBJ1-2,TRBV5-5,TRBD1,CASSLTGTGTLYGYTF,TGTGCCAGCAGCCTGACCGGGACAGGGACTCTCTATGGCTACACCTTC
NA,TRBJ2-3,TRBV12-3/TRBV12-4,TRBD1,CASSIQGDTQYF,TGTGCCAGCAGCATACAGGGGGATACGCAGTATTTT
few,TRBJ2-7,TRBV28,TRBD2,CASSLASGVYYEQYF,TGTGCCAGCAGTTTAGCTAGCGGGGTATACTACGAGCAGTACTTC
NA,TRBJ2-7,TRBV6-2/TRBV6-3,TRBD1,CASQGQGPYEQYF,TGTGCCAGCCAAGGACAGGGGCCCTACGAGCAGTACTTC
NA,TRBJ2-1,TRBV28,TRBD1,CASRPATGGLGRNEQFF,TGTGCCAGCAGGCCGGCGACAGGGGGCCTTGGTCGCAATGAGCAGTTCTTC
NA,TRBJ1-1,TRBV29-1,NA,CSVPGRGLPEAFF,TGCAGCGTTCCCGGGAGGGGTTTGCCTGAAGCTTTCTTT
few,TRBJ2-1,TRBV24-1,NA,CAPYDEQFF,TGTGCCCCGTACGATGAGCAGTTCTTC
NA,TRBJ2-5,TRBV6-1,TRBD1,CASSERQGAGEQYF,TGTGCCAGCAGTGAACGACAGGGGGCTGGGGAGCAGTACTTC
many,TRBJ2-7,TRBV4-2,TRBD2,CASSQTLLAGSYEQYF,TGTGCCAGCAGCCAGACCCTACTAGCGGGGAGCTACGAGCAGTACTTC
once,TRBJ2-5,TRBV11-3,TRBD2,CASSSHSGQETQYF,TGTGCCAGCAGTTCCCATAGCGGGCAAGAGACCCAGTACTTC
NA,TRBJ2-1,TRBV9,NA,CASSGGALSSYNEQFF,TGTGCCAGCAGCGGAGGGGCCTTGAGCTCCTACAATGAGCAGTTCTTC
NA,TRBJ2-3,TRBV5-6,TRBD2,CASRGLAGGTRTDTQYF,TGTGCCAGCAGAGGACTAGCGGGGGGGACCCGCACAGATACGCAGTATTTT
NA,TRBJ2-2,TRBV6-1,TRBD1,CASRRADGQGGTGELFF,TGTGCCAGCAGGCGCGCCGATGGACAGGGGGGGACCGGGGAGCTGTTTTTT
NA,TRBJ1-1,TRBV28,NA,CASSPTGHGTEAFF,TGTGCCAGCAGCCCAACCGGTCATGGGACTGAAGCTTTCTTT
few,TRBJ2-3,TRBV2,NA,CASSDPPLGGQYF,TGTGCCAGCAGCGATCCCCCTCTTGGTGGGCAGTATTTT
few,TRBJ1-2,TRBV6-5,TRBD1,CASSYQGATDYGYTF,TGTGCCAGCAGTTACCAGGGGGCAACGGACTATGGCTACACCTTC
few,TRBJ2-7,TRBV20-1,NA,CSARDSLQANYEQYF,TGCAGTGCTAGAGATTCCCTCCAGGCTAACTACGAGCAGTACTTC
NA,TRBJ2-5,TRBV15,NA,CATSRDPGISETQYF,TGTGCCACCAGCAGAGATCCAGGGATATCGGAGACCCAGTACTTC
NA,TRBJ1-2,TRBV7-8,TRBD1,CASSLDNRGGGYTF,TGTGCCAGCAGCTTAGACAACAGGGGTGGTGGCTACACCTTC
many,TRBJ2-3,TRBV11-3,NA,CASSSGHPSTDTQYF,TGTGCCAGCAGCTCAGGGCACCCTAGCACAGATACGCAGTATTTT
few,TRBJ2-7,TRBV5-1,NA,CASSNGYEQYF,TGCGCCAGCAGCAACGGCTACGAGCAGTACTTC
many,TRBJ2-7,TRBV2,NA,CASRDSYYEQYF,TGTGCCAGCAGAGACAGCTACTACGAGCAGTACTTC
NA,TRBJ1-6,TRBV25-1,NA,CASKWGDNSPLHF,TGTGCCAGTAAGTGGGGGGATAATTCACCCCTCCACTTT
few,TRBJ2-7,TRBV29-1,NA,CSVEGLRGRSSYEQYF,TGCAGCGTTGAAGGGCTCAGGGGTCGGAGCTCCTACGAGCAGTACTTC
few,TRBJ2-1,TRBV7-2,NA,CASSLGFGGEQFF,TGTGCCAGCAGCTTAGGGTTTGGGGGCGAGCAGTTCTTC
NA,TRBJ2-1,TRBV12-3/TRBV12-4,TRBD2,CASSPLAGGPGGRSYNEQFF,TGTGCCAGCAGCCCTCTAGCGGGGGGGCCCGGGGGTAGGTCCTACAATGAGCAGTTCTTC
few,TRBJ1-6,TRBV6-1,NA,CASSRTAATSSYNSPLHF,TGTGCCAGCTCCAGGACAGCTGCCACAAGCTCCTATAATTCACCCCTCCACTTT
few,TRBJ2-7,TRBV5-1,TRBD1,CASSLGGTGPFYEQYF,TGCGCCAGCAGCTTGGGAGGGACAGGACCCTTCTACGAGCAGTACTTC
few,TRBJ2-3,TRBV5-5,TRBD2,CASSTGLAVHNTDTQYF,TGTGCCAGCAGCACCGGACTAGCCGTACACAACACAGATACGCAGTATTTT
few,TRBJ2-7,TRBV6-1,NA,CASCQGGAYEQYF,TGTGCCAGTTGCCAAGGGGGGGCCTACGAGCAGTACTTC
NA,TRBJ2-7,TRBV15,TRBD2,CATSTTTRGTSYNEQYF,TGTGCCACCAGCACGACTACGCGGGGGACCTCCTACAATGAGCAGTACTTC
NA,TRBJ2-5,TRBV10-2,TRBD2,CASRIPTSGGQETQYF,TGCGCCAGCAGAATACCGACTAGCGGGGGCCAAGAGACCCAGTACTTC
NA,TRBJ1-1,TRBV20-1,TRBD1,CSARDRDRGVRHGPNTEAFF,TGCAGTGCTAGAGACAGAGACAGGGGTGTGCGCCATGGGCCGAACACTGAAGCTTTCTTT
NA,TRBJ2-5,TRBV20-1,TRBD2,CSARALGLGDYLQETQYF,TGCAGTGCTAGAGCTCTCGGACTAGGGGATTATCTTCAAGAGACCCAGTACTTC
NA,TRBJ1-5,TRBV7-2,NA,CASSLKGGNQPQHF,TGTGCCAGCAGCTTAAAGGGCGGGAATCAGCCCCAGCATTTT
NA,TRBJ2-5,TRBV20-1,TRBD2,CSAGKGGGANNEQYF,TGCAGTGCCGGGAAAGGCGGGGGGGCCAACAATGAGCAGTACTTC
few,TRBJ2-5,TRBV20-1,NA,CSARDWTQETQYF,TGCAGTGCTAGAGATTGGACCCAAGAGACCCAGTACTTC
NA,TRBJ1-2,TRBV4-3,NA,CASSQDTDNYGYTF,TGCGCCAGCAGCCAAGATACGGATAACTATGGCTACACCTTC
NA,TRBJ2-1,TRBV2,NA,CASWGHFYNEQFF,TGTGCCAGCTGGGGACACTTTTACAATGAGCAGTTCTTC
NA,TRBJ2-4,TRBV29-1,NA,CSVVVQNIQYF,TGCAGCGTTGTTGTCCAAAACATTCAGTACTTC
few,TRBJ2-7,TRBV6-5,NA,CASSYSEGYEQYF,TGTGCCAGCAGTTACTCGGAGGGCTACGAGCAGTACTTC
few,TRBJ2-4,TRBV20-1,NA,CSARGVTAKNIQYF,TGCAGTGCTCGGGGCGTTACGGCCAAAAACATTCAGTACTTC
NA,TRBJ2-7,TRBV27,NA,CASSSGPGSGAYEQYF,TGTGCCAGCAGCTCTGGCCCGGGGTCCGGGGCCTACGAGCAGTACTTC
NA,TRBJ1-4,TRBV15,NA,CATRLSPATNEKLFF,TGTGCCACCAGGTTATCCCCAGCAACTAATGAAAAACTGTTTTTT
NA,TRBJ2-1,TRBV6-6,NA,CASSYSGAGGDDEQFF,TGTGCCAGCAGTTACTCCGGGGCAGGTGGTGACGATGAGCAGTTCTTC